Given below is one T cell receptor beta chain in context. Its antigen is still unknown. The junction departs from germline at one end; a sequencing error may be responsible. This sample was taken from a study of T cell responses to AZD1222 COVID-19 vaccine (dated by TCRdb to the early 2020s). In the study overall: Because spike-specific TCR depth and breadth did not differ between the two schedules, AZD1222 recipients who got a second dose at roughly 4 weeks were pooled with those who got a second dose at roughly 12 weeks. Trial participants were enrolled by age into 18-55, 56-69 and 70-plus year subgroups, with about 150, 28 and 57 TCR-sequenced participants respectively. TCR sequencing was performed for about 250 trial participants, of whom some 200 were given two doses of AZD1222 and approximately 26 were given two doses of MenACWY control vaccine.

The time point label, as the study defines it: baseline before first vaccination. Samples from vaccinated people were obtained from the UK trials COV001 and COV002, which included a single-blind randomized controlled phase 2/3 trial of AZD1222 (ChAdOx1 nCoV-19) in healthy adults. For TCRbeta chain sequencing, PBMC samples were collected from trial participants at day 0 and at day 28 after the second dose. The CDR3 regions of human TCRbeta chains were subjected to immunosequencing. The authors' pipeline ran thus. TCRs in the repertoires were compared against a reference library of SARS-CoV-2-specific TCRs that had been generated with the MIRA antigen-specificity platform. Breadth meant the fraction of unique TCRs that were SARS-CoV-2-associated, whereas depth meant the fraction of total T cells that were SARS-CoV-2-associated. Using the MIRA data, every spike-specific TCR was mapped to the spike region that the TCR reacted to and assigned to either a CD4 or a CD8 class. Log10-transformed breadth and depth values were compared by one-way ANOVA with Sidak's multiple comparisons tests. Sourced from immuneACCESS, this table was stored by TCRdb with only in-frame sequences that have V and J called. A share of the clones is absent; for the studies checked, an unresolved V gene accounts for under half, and the remainder has no known explanation. D and trimming were read from the DNA, whereas the V and J calls and clone size are those reported in that table. Counted in this sample were more than 95,000 clones; around nine tenths of them appeared once. The ten largest clones represent 2% to 3% of the sample.

The CDR3, cysteine through phenylalanine, is 19 amino acids long. Only the CDR3 DNA is retained, 57 bases long and in frame from the first base. Looking up the germline V gene (reference sequence) yields CDR1 SSHAT and CDR2 FNYEAQ. General study outcomes and caveats: The 56-69-year group was small, and its depth increase did not reach significance, likely because of low power. Spike-specific TCR breadth and depth rose significantly after two AZD1222 doses compared with day 0 and with MenACWY recipients. Participants were mostly white British, with more females than males. The authors suggested clonal diversity may have been underestimated. The vaccine-associated CD4 TCRs covered the entire spike protein, and the dominant responses fell in regions 160-218 and 743-854. Because no samples from the day 14 peak response were available, repertoires could be characterized only after the peak T cell response. Reportedly, close to half of the unique spike-specific TCRs recognized epitopes lying outside the regions that are mutated in the B.1.351 and B.1.1.7 variants. Conclusions about previously exposed vaccinees were limited because only six AZD1222 recipients were SARS-CoV-2 seropositive at baseline.

Here the sequenced sample was peripheral blood, taken on day 0 of AZD1222 vaccination. The rearrangement combines TRBV7-7 with TRBJ2-1; the junction holds 10 bases that match TRBD2. The source of this sequence is an adult in good health. The nucleotides read TGTGCTAGCAGCTTAGGCAATCCCCGGACTAGCGGCTCCTACAATGAGCAGTTCTTC. Translated, this is CASSLGNPRTSGSYNEQFF. Joined to the reference TRBV7-7 and TRBJ2-1 proteins, this CDR3 gives the full variable domain: GAGVSQSPRYKVTKRGQDVTLRCDPISSHATLYWYQQALGQGPEFLTYFNYEAQPDKSGLPSDRFSAERPEGSISTLTIQRTEQRDSAMYRCASSLGNPRTSGSYNEQFFGPGTRLTVL.